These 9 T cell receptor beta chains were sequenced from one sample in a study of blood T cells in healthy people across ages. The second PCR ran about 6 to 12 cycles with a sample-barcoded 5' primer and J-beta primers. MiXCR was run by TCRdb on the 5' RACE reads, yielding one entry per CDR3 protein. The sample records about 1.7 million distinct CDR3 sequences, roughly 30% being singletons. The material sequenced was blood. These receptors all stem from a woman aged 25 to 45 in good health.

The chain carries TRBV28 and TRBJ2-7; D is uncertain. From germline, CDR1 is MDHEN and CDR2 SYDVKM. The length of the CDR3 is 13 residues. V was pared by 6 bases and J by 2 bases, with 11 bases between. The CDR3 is CASSSDAPYEQYF. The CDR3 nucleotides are TGTGCCAGCAGCTCGGACGCACCCTACGAGCAGTACTTC.

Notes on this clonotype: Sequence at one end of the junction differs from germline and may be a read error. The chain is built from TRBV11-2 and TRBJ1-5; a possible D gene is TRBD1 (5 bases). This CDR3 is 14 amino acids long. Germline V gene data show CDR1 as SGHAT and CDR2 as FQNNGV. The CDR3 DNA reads TGTACCAGCAGCTTAGACATGGGGGGTCAGCCCCAGCATTTT. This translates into CTSSLDMGGQPQHF.

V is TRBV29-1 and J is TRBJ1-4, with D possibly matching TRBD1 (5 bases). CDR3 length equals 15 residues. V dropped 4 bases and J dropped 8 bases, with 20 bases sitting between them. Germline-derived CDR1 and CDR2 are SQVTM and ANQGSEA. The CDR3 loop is CSVGMSGPLLEKLFF. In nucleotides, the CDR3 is TGCAGCGTTGGAATGTCGGGACCCCTCCTGGAAAAACTGTTTTTT.

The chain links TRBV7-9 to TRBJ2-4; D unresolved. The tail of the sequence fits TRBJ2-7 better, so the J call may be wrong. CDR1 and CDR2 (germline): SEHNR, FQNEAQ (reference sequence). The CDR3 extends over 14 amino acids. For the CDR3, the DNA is TGTGCCAGCAGCTTATCCGACTTACCCGTCGAGCAGTACTTC. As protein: CASSLSDLPVEQYF.

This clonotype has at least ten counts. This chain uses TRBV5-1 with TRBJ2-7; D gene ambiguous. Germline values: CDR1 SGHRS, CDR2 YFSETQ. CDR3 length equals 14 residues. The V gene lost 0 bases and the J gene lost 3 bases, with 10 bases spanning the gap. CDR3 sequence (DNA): TGCGCCAGCAGCTTGGTCGGGTCGGGCTACGAGCAGTACTTC. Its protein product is CASSLVGSGYEQYF.

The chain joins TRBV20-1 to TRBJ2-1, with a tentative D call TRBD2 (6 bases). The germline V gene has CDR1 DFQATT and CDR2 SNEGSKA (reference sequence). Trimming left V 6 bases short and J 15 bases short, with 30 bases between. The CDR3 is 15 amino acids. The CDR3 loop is CSAPRLDNSYNEWFF. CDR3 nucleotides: TGCAGTGCACCTAGACTAGACAACTCCTACAATGAGTGGTTCTTC.

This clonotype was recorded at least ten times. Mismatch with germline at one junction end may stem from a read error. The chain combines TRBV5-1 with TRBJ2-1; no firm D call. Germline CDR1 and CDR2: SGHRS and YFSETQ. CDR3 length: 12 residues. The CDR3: CASSPGRDEQFF. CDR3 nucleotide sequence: TGTGCCAGCAGCCCGGGTCGGGATGAGCAGTTCTTC.

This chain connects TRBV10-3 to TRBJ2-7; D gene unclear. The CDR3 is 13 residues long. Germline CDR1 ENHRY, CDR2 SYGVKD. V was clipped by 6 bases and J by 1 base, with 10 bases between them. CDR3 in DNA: TGTGCCATCAGACCAGAGGATTCCTACGAGCAGTACTTC. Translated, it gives CAIRPEDSYEQYF.

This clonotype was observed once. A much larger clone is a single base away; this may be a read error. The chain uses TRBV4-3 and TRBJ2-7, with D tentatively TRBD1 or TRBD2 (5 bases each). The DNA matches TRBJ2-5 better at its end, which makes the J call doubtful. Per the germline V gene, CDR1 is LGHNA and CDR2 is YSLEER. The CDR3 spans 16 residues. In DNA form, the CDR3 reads TGCGCCAGCAGCCAGAGCAAGGGACGGCACCAAGGGACCCAGTACTTC. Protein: CASSQSKGRHQGTQYF.